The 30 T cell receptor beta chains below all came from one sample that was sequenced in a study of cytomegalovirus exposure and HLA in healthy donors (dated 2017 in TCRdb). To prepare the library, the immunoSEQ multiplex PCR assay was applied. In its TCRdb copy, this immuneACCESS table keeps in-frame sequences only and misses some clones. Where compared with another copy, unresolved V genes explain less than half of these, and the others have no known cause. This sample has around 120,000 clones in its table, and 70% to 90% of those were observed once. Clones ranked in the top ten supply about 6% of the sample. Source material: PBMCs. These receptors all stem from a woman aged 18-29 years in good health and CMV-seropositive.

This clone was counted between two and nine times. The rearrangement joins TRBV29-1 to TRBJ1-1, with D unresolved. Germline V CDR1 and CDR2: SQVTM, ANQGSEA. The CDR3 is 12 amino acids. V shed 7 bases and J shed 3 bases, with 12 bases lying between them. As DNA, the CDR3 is TGCAGCGGGAGGGCTACGGACACTGAAGCTTTCTTT. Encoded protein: CSGRATDTEAFF.

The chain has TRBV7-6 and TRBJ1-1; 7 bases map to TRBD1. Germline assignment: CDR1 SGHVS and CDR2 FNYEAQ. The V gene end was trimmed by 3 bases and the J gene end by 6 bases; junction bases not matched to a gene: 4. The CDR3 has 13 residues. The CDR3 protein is CASSLGTEPEAFF. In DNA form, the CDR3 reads TGTGCCAGCAGCTTGGGGACAGAACCTGAAGCTTTCTTT.

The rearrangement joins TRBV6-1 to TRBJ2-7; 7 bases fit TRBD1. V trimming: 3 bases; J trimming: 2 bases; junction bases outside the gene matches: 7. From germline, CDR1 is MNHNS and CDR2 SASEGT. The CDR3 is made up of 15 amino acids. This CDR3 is CASSDRTGSPYEQYF. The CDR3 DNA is TGTGCCAGCAGTGACAGGACAGGCTCGCCCTACGAGCAGTACTTC.

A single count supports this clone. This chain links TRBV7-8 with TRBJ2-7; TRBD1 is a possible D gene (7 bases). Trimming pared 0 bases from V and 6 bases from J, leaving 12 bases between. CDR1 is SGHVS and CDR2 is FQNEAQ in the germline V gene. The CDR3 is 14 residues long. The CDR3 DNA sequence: TGTGCCAGCAGCTTAGCGGGGGGACAGACCGAGCAGTACTTC. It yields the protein CASSLAGGQTEQYF.

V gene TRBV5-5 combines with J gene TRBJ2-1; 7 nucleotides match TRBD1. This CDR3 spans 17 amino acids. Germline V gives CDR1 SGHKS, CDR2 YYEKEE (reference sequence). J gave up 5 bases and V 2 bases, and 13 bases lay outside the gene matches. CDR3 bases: TGTGCCAGCAGCTTTCGATTGGGGACAGCTATAAACAATGAGCAGTTCTTC. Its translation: CASSFRLGTAINNEQFF. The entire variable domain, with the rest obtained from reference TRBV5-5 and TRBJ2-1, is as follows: DAGVTQSPTHLIKTRGQQVTLRCSPISGHKSVSWYQQVLGQGPQFIFQYYEKEERGRGNFPDRFSARQFPNYSSELNVNALLLGDSALYLCASSFRLGTAINNEQFFGPGTRLTVL.

In DNA form, the CDR3 reads TGTGCCAGCAGCACGGACTGGGTGGCCACTGAAGCTTTCTTT. Translating it yields CASSTDWVATEAFF. The chain joins TRBV11-2 to TRBJ1-1; D is uncertain. V shed 5 bases and J shed 4 bases, with 14 bases lying between them. The CDR3 is 14 residues long. Looked up from germline, CDR1 is SGHAT and CDR2 is FQNNGV.

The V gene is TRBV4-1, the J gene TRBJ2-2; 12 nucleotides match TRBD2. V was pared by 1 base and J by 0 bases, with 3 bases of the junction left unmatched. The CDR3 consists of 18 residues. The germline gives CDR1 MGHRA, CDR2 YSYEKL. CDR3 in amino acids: CASSQVRLAGANTGELFF. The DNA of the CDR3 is TGCGCCAGCAGCCAAGTACGACTAGCGGGGGCGAACACCGGGGAGCTGTTTTTT.

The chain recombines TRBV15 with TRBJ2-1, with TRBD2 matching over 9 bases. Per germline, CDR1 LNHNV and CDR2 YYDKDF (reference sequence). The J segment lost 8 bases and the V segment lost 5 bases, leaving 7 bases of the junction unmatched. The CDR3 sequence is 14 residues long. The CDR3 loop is CATSGLSGSYEQFF. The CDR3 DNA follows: TGTGCCACCAGCGGCCTTAGCGGGAGTTATGAGCAGTTCTTC.

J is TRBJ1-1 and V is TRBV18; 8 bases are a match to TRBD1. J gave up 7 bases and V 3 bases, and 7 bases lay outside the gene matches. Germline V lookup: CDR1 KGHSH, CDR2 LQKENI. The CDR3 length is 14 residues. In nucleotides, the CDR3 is TGTGCCAGCTCACCCGAGGACAGGGAGGATGAAGCTTTCTTT. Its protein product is CASSPEDREDEAFF.

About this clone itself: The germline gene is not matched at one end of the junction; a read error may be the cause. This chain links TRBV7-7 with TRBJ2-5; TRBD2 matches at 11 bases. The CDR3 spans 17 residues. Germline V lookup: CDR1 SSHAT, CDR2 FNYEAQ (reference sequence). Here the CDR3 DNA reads TGTGCTAGCAGCTTATCCGCTAGCGGGAGGTCGGGAGAGACCCAGTACTTC. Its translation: CASSLSASGRSGETQYF.

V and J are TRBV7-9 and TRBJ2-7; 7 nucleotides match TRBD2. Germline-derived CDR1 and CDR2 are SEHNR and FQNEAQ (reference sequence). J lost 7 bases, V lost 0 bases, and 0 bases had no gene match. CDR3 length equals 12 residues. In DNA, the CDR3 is TGTGCCAGCAGCTTAGCGCGGGGGGAGCAGTACTTC. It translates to CASSLARGEQYF.

CDR3 loop: CASSATGSNQPQHF. CDR3 DNA: TGTGCCAGCTCAGCGACAGGGAGCAATCAGCCCCAGCATTTT. The genes are TRBV18 and TRBJ1-5; 7 nucleotides agree with TRBD1. The ends lost 5 bases at V and 1 base at J; junction bases unmatched: 2. Germline values: CDR1 KGHSH, CDR2 LQKENI. This CDR3 is built from 14 residues.

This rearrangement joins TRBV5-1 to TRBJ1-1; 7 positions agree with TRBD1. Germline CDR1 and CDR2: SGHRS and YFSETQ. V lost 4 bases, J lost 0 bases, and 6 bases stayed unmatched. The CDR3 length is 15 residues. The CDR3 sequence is CASSGGQKMNTEAFF. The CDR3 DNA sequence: TGCGCCAGCAGCGGGGGACAGAAAATGAACACTGAAGCTTTCTTT.

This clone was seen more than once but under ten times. The CDR3 loop is CASSLSSGSYEQYF. The CDR3 DNA reads as TGTGCCAGCAGCTTATCCAGCGGATCCTACGAGCAGTACTTC. This chain links TRBV11-2 with TRBJ2-7, with a possible D match to TRBD2 (5 bases). This CDR3 is built from 14 residues. The V end lost 2 bases, the J end lost 1 base, and 9 bases lay between the germline ends. CDR1 and CDR2 from the germline V gene are SGHAT and FQNNGV.

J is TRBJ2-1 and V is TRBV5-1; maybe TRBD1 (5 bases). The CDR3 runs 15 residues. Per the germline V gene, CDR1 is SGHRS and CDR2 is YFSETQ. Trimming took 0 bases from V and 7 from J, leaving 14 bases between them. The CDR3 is CASSLAVDRVNEQFF. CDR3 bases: TGCGCCAGCAGCTTGGCCGTCGACAGAGTGAATGAGCAGTTCTTC.

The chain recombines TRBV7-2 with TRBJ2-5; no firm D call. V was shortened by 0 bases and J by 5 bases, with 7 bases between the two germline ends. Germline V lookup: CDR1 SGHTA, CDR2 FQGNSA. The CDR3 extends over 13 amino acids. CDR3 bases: TGTGCCAGCAGCTTAGCGTTGCGGGAGACCCAGTACTTC. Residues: CASSLALRETQYF.

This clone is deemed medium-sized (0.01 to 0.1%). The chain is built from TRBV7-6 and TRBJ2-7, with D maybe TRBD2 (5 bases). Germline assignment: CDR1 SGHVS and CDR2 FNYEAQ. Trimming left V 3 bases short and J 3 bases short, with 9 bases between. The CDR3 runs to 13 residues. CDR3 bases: TGTGCCAGCAGCTTTCTAGCCCACTACGAGCAGTACTTC. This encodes CASSFLAHYEQYF.

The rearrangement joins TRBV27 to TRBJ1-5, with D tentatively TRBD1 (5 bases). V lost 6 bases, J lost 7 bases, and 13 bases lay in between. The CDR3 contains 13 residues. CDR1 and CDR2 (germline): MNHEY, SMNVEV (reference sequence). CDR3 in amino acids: CASSGTPAQPQHF. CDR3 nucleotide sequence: TGTGCCAGCAGCGGGACTCCCGCGCAGCCCCAGCATTTT.

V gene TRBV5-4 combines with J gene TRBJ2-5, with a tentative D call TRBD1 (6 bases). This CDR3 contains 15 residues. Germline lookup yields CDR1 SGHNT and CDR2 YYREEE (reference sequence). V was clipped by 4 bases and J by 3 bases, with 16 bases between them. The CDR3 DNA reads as TGTGCCAGCAGCCGCCGTACAGGGTGGGAAGAGACCCAGTACTTC. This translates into CASSRRTGWEETQYF.

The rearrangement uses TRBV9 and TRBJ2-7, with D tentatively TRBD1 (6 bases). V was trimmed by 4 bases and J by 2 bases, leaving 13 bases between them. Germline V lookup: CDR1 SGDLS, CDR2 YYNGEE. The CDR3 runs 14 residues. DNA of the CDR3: TGTGCCAGCAGCAAGTCGACAGGAGCCTACGAGCAGTACTTC. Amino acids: CASSKSTGAYEQYF.

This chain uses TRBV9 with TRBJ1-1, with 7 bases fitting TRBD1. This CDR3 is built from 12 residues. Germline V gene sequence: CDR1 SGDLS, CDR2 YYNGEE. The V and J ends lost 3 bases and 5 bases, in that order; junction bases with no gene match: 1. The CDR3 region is CASSATGTEAFF. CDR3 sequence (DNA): TGTGCCAGCAGCGCGACAGGGACTGAAGCTTTCTTT.

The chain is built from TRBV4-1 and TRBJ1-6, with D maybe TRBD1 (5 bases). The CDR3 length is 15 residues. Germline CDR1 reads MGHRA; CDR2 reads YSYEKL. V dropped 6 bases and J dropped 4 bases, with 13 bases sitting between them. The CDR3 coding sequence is TGCGCCAGCAGTCAGGCGGGGGAGTATAATTCACCCCTCCACTTT. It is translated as CASSQAGEYNSPLHF.

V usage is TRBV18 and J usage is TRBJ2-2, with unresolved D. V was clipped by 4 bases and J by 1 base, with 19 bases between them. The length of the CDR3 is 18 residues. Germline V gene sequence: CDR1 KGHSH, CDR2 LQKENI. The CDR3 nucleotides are TGTGCCAGCTCACGTTCGGGTCAGACTTACATGAACACCGGGGAGCTGTTTTTT. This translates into CASSRSGQTYMNTGELFF.

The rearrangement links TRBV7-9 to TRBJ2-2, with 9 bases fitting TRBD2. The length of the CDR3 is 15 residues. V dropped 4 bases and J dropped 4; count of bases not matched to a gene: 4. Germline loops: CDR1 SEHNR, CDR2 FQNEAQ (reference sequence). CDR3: CASSSSGGPTGELFF. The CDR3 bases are TGTGCCAGCAGCTCAAGCGGGGGGCCCACCGGGGAGCTGTTTTTT.

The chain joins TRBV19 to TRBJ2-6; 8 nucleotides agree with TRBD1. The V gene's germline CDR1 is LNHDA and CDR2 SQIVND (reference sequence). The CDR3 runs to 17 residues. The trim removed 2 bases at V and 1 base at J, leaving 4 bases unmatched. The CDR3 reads CASSIRTGPSGANVLTF. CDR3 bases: TGTGCCAGTAGTATAAGGACAGGGCCTTCTGGGGCCAACGTCCTGACTTTC. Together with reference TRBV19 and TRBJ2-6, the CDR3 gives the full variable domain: DGGITQSPKYLFRKEGQNVTLSCEQNLNHDAMYWYRQDPGQGLRLIYYSQIVNDFQKGDIAEGYSVSREKKESFPLTVTSAQKNPTAFYLCASSIRTGPSGANVLTFGAGSRLTVL.

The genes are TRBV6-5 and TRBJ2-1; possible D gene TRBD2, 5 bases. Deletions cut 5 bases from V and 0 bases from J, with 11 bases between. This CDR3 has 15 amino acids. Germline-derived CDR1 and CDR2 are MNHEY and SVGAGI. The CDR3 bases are TGTGCCAGCAGTCCCCTAGCCAGCTCCTACAATGAGCAGTTCTTC. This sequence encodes CASSPLASSYNEQFF.

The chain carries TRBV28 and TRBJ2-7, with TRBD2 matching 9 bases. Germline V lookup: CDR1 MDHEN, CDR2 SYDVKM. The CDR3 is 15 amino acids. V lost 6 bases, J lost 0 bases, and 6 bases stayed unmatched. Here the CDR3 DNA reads TGTGCCAGCAGGTTCCTTAGCGGGGGCTCCTACGAGCAGTACTTC. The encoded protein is CASRFLSGGSYEQYF.

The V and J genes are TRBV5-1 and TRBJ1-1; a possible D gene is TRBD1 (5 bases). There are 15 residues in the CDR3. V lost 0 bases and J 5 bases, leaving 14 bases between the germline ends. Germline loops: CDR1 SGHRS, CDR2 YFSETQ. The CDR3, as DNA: TGCGCCAGCAGCTTGGCGGGGACTGAGGGGACTGAAGCTTTCTTT. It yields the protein CASSLAGTEGTEAFF.

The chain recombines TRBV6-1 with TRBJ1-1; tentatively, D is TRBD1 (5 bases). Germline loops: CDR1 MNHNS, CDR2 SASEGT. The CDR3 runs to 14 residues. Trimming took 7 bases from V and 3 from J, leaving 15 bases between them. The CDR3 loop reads CASKVPGKYTEAFF. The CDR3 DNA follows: TGTGCCAGCAAGGTTCCAGGGAAGTACACTGAAGCTTTCTTT.

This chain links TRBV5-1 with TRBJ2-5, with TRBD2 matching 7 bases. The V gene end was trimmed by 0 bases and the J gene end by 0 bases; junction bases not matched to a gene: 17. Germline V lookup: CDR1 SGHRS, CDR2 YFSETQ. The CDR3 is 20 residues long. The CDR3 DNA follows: TGCGCCAGCAGCTTGGGTTTGGGTGCTCTAGCGGACCTGTACCAAGAGACCCAGTACTTC. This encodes CASSLGLGALADLYQETQYF.